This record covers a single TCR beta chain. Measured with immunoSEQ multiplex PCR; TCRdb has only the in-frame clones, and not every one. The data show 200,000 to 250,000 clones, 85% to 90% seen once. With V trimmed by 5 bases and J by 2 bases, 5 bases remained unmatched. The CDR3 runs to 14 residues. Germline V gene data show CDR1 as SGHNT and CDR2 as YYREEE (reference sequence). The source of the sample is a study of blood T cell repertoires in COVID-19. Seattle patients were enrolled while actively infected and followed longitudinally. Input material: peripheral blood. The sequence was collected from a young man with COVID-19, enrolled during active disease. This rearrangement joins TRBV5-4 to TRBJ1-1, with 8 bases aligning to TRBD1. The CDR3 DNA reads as TGTGCCAGCAGTCCTTCAGGGGGCAACACTGAAGCTTTCTTT. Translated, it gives CASSPSGGNTEAFF.